The sample holds one count of the clone carrying this T cell receptor (beta chain). The antigen is unknown. Germline trimming cut 3 bases from V and 10 bases from J; bases unmatched to any gene: 5. CDR3 size: 12 residues. Germline assignment: CDR1 MDHEN and CDR2 SYDVKM. The data derive from a study of STAT3 mutations in large granular lymphocyte leukemia. Turning to the study itself: Around two fifths of treated T-LGLL patients showed hematologic response to immunosuppression. Study-level findings and limits: Clonal expansion was inferred from other time points because no sample existed at each clone's first appearance. Every T-LGLL patient had at least one immunodominant TCRbeta clonotype. Treatment regimens differed across patients between samplings. In several patients, dominant TCR clone burden exceeded STAT3 mutant burden, suggesting STAT3 mutation arose secondarily.

Measured with immunoSEQ multiplex PCR; TCRdb has only the in-frame clones, and not every one. The sample lists about 39,000 clones, roughly 81% occurring once. Sequenced material: PBMCs. This sequence originates from a human donor with T large granular lymphocyte leukemia. Some clones in this sample may be carry-over from other donors' samples. The V call is TRBV28, the J call TRBJ1-2, with 7 bases fitting TRBD1. CDR3 coding DNA: TGTGCCAGCAGTTTGACAGGGAGCGACTACACCTTC. Its protein is CASSLTGSDYTF.